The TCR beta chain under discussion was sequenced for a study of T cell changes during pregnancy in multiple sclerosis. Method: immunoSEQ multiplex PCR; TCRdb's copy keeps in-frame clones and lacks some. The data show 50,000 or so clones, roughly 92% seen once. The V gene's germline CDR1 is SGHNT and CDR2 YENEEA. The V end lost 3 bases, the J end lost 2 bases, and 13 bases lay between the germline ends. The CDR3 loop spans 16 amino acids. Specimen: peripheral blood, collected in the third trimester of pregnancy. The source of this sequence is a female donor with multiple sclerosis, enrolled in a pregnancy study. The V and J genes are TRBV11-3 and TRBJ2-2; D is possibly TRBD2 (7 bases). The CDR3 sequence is CASSFEGGGNTGELFF. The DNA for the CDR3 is TGTGCCAGCAGCTTTGAGGGAGGGGGTAACACCGGGGAGCTGTTTTTT.